This entry lists 13 T cell receptor beta chains sequenced from one sample in a study of blood T cell repertoires in COVID-19. The protocol was immunoSEQ multiplex PCR, while the TCRdb copy is restricted to in-frame clones and leaves out a portion. The sample lists around 6,700 clones; around 90% were seen once. Material for sequencing was peripheral blood. These receptors came from a human donor in a cohort sampled during active COVID-19.

This chain connects TRBV28 to TRBJ2-7; TRBD1 matches 10 bases. V dropped 7 bases and J dropped 1; count of bases not matched to a gene: 4. Per germline, CDR1 MDHEN and CDR2 SYDVKM. The CDR3 spans 14 residues. The CDR3 DNA follows: TGTGCCAGCACCAGGACAGGGGGATCCTACGAGCAGTACTTC. Translating gives CASTRTGGSYEQYF.

The count of this clone is one. J is TRBJ2-3 and V is TRBV6-2 or TRBV6-3, with D possibly TRBD1 on 5 matching bases. The V end was cut by 6 bases, the J end by 7 bases, with 20 bases between. The CDR3 loop spans 15 amino acids. Germline CDR1 is MNHEY and CDR2 is SVGEGT. This CDR3 reads CASSSDTPGVHTQYF. The DNA for the CDR3 is TGTGCCAGCAGCTCGGACACTCCAGGAGTACATACGCAGTATTTT.

Here the CDR3 DNA reads TGTGCCAGCAGCCCATCAGGGGGAACAGGAAACACCATATATTTT. Its translation: CASSPSGGTGNTIYF. The V gene is TRBV7-9, the J gene TRBJ1-3, with 7 bases aligning to TRBD1. The CDR3 extends over 15 amino acids. The germline V gene encodes CDR1 SEHNR and CDR2 FQNEAQ (reference sequence). V shed 5 bases and J 4 bases; nucleotides not matched to a gene: 8.

The rearrangement joins TRBV5-4 to TRBJ2-7; 8 bases map to TRBD2. V gave up 4 bases and J gave up 1 base; unmatched junction bases: 7. CDR3 length equals 15 residues. The V gene's germline CDR1 is SGHNT and CDR2 YYREEE (reference sequence). CDR3 protein: CASSLQAGASYEQYF. CDR3 nucleotide sequence: TGTGCCAGCAGCCTCCAAGCGGGGGCATCCTACGAGCAGTACTTC.

V is TRBV5-1 and J is TRBJ2-3; TRBD1 matches 7 bases. Germline trimming cut 2 bases from V and 6 bases from J; bases unmatched to any gene: 6. Per the germline V gene, CDR1 is SGHRS and CDR2 is YFSETQ. The CDR3 contains 14 residues. The CDR3: CASSFRGMPDTQYF. CDR3 bases: TGCGCCAGCAGCTTCAGGGGGATGCCCGATACGCAGTATTTT.

The CDR3 region has the DNA TGTGCCAGTAATATGCAGACTGGAAACACCATATATTTT. It codes for CASNMQTGNTIYF. The rearrangement links TRBV19 to TRBJ1-3; D gene unclear. The CDR3 contains 13 residues. V was shortened by 7 bases and J by 2 bases, with 9 bases between the two germline ends. From germline, CDR1 is LNHDA and CDR2 SQIVND (reference sequence).

CDR3 loop: CASSYRLAGVAEQFF. Written as DNA, the CDR3 is TGTGCCAGCAGTTACAGGCTAGCGGGAGTTGCTGAGCAGTTCTTC. This chain uses TRBV6-5 with TRBJ2-1; 10 bases agree with TRBD2. Germline-derived CDR1 and CDR2 are MNHEY and SVGAGI. The CDR3 loop spans 15 amino acids. With V trimmed by 2 bases and J by 9 bases, 7 bases remained unmatched.

As concerns this clone: Other DNA variants within this sample encode the same CDR3. The CDR3 bases are TGTGCCAGCAGTTTAGCGCGGGGGGGGGAGCAGTACTTC. Residues: CASSLARGGEQYF. The chain carries TRBV12-3 or TRBV12-4 and TRBJ2-7; 9 bases line up with TRBD2. The V gene end was trimmed by 0 bases and the J gene end by 7 bases; junction bases not matched to a gene: 1. The CDR3 loop spans 13 amino acids.

This chain links TRBV18 with TRBJ2-5; 10 nucleotides agree with TRBD2. Germline CDR1 KGHSH, CDR2 LQKENI. This CDR3 spans 16 amino acids. V was clipped by 0 bases and J by 5 bases; unmatched bases: 6. As DNA, the CDR3 is TGTGCCAGCTCACCACCCTCTAGCGGGGGTCTTGAGACCCAGTACTTC. It translates to CASSPPSSGGLETQYF.

The chain joins TRBV5-1 to TRBJ2-1; 11 bases align to TRBD2. Germline CDR1 SGHRS, CDR2 YFSETQ. The CDR3 has 17 amino acids. The V segment lost 5 bases and the J segment 3 bases; nucleotides outside the gene matches: 10. In DNA, the CDR3 is TGCGCCAGCAGGCACGTGCCGGGACTAGCGGACTACAATGAGCAGTTCTTC. It yields the protein CASRHVPGLADYNEQFF.

The chain joins TRBV5-1 to TRBJ2-3; tentative D call: TRBD1 (6 bases). In germline, CDR1 is SGHRS, CDR2 YFSETQ. The CDR3 contains 14 residues. Trimming shortened V by 4 bases and J by 0 bases, and 9 bases separated the two germline ends. The CDR3: CASSPTGSTDTQYF. Here the CDR3 DNA reads TGCGCCAGCAGCCCGACAGGTAGCACAGATACGCAGTATTTT.

This clone has only one observation. The chain recombines TRBV10-3 with TRBJ1-3; D possibly corresponds to TRBD1 (6 bases). This CDR3 region has 15 residues. Per the germline V gene, CDR1 is ENHRY and CDR2 is SYGVKD. V was trimmed by 5 bases and J by 0 bases, leaving 11 bases between them. The CDR3 DNA sequence: TGTGCCATCAGTACCGGGACAACCTCTGGAAACACCATATATTTT. Amino acid sequence: CAISTGTTSGNTIYF.

This chain links TRBV6-5 with TRBJ1-4; D ambiguous. The V end lost 7 bases, the J end lost 0 bases, and 9 bases lay between the germline ends. Germline V gene data show CDR1 as MNHEY and CDR2 as SVGAGI. The CDR3 runs to 14 residues. This chain's CDR3 is CASKAVATNEKLFF. CDR3 nucleotide sequence: TGTGCCAGCAAGGCGGTCGCAACTAATGAAAAACTGTTTTTT.